A selection of T cell receptor beta chains follows, all from one sample in a study of metastatic and nonmetastatic thyroid tumors. Using MiXCR, TCRdb reanalyzed the PCR reads. The top ten clones hold approximately 13% of a sample with approximately 16,000 clones, under 35% of them seen once. Sequences were obtained from adjacent normal tissue. The source of these receptors is a female donor with papillary thyroid cancer or a benign thyroid nodule (not recorded which). Some clones in this sample may be carry-over from other donors' samples. Each CDR3 is given with its conserved first and last residue. Each record gives: clone size, D gene, V gene, J gene, CDR3 protein, CDR3 DNA. D genes are given only for firm matches. Some rows mark clone size as missing; the rest say once, few, many or name a class of expanded clone.

clone_size: -; d_call: TRBD2; v_call: TRBV13; j_call: TRBJ2-1; cdr3_aa: CASSLVSSGRHYNEQFF; cdr3_nt: TGTGCCAGCAGCTTAGTTTCTAGCGGGAGGCATTACAATGAGCAGTTCTTC
clone_size: -; d_call: -; v_call: TRBV6-2/TRBV6-3; j_call: TRBJ1-6; cdr3_aa: CASSYKGLGLGALHF; cdr3_nt: TGTGCCAGCAGTTACAAGGGACTGGGGCTCGGGGCCCTCCACTTT
clone_size: few; d_call: -; v_call: TRBV6-1; j_call: TRBJ2-7; cdr3_aa: CASTEASYEQYF; cdr3_nt: TGTGCCAGCACTGAGGCCTCCTACGAGCAGTACTTC
clone_size: -; d_call: TRBD2; v_call: TRBV5-1; j_call: TRBJ2-5; cdr3_aa: CASTLAGRVEETQYF; cdr3_nt: TGCGCCAGCACACTAGCGGGGAGGGTAGAGGAGACCCAGTACTTC
clone_size: few; d_call: -; v_call: TRBV6-2/TRBV6-3; j_call: TRBJ2-1; cdr3_aa: CASSYFDGYYNEQFF; cdr3_nt: TGTGCCAGCAGTTACTTTGATGGATACTACAATGAGCAGTTCTTC
clone_size: few; d_call: TRBD1; v_call: TRBV7-9; j_call: TRBJ2-1; cdr3_aa: CASSFGQGRDEQFF; cdr3_nt: TGTGCCAGCAGCTTCGGACAGGGGAGGGATGAGCAGTTCTTC
clone_size: -; d_call: -; v_call: TRBV20-1; j_call: TRBJ1-5; cdr3_aa: CSASLGDQPQHF; cdr3_nt: TGCAGTGCTAGTCTGGGGGATCAGCCCCAGCATTTT
clone_size: -; d_call: TRBD2; v_call: TRBV5-6; j_call: TRBJ2-7; cdr3_aa: CASSLAGSGRAYGEQYF; cdr3_nt: TGTGCCAGCAGCTTGGCCGGAAGCGGGAGGGCCTACGGCGAGCAGTACTTC
clone_size: few; d_call: TRBD1; v_call: TRBV12-3/TRBV12-4; j_call: TRBJ1-1; cdr3_aa: CASSYDRGLEDTEAFF; cdr3_nt: TGTGCCAGCAGCTATGACAGGGGGCTTGAGGACACTGAAGCTTTCTTT
clone_size: -; d_call: -; v_call: TRBV6-2/TRBV6-3; j_call: TRBJ1-2; cdr3_aa: CASSSVVGYGYTF; cdr3_nt: TGTGCCAGCAGCTCCGTAGTCGGGTATGGCTACACCTTC
clone_size: -; d_call: -; v_call: TRBV6-1; j_call: TRBJ2-1; cdr3_aa: CASPPGIEVVQFF; cdr3_nt: TGTGCCAGCCCCCCGGGAATTGAGGTAGTGCAGTTCTTC
clone_size: -; d_call: -; v_call: TRBV30; j_call: TRBJ2-3; cdr3_aa: CAWSVNGCGYTQYF; cdr3_nt: TGTGCCTGGAGTGTTAACGGGTGTGGATATACGCAGTATTTT
clone_size: few; d_call: -; v_call: TRBV13; j_call: TRBJ1-5; cdr3_aa: CASSFGGDLSNQPQHF; cdr3_nt: TGTGCCAGCAGCTTCGGGGGGGACCTCAGCAATCAGCCCCAGCATTTT
clone_size: many; d_call: -; v_call: TRBV7-6; j_call: TRBJ2-3; cdr3_aa: CASSLIRTDTQYF; cdr3_nt: TGTGCCAGCAGCTTAATACGCACAGATACGCAGTATTTT
clone_size: few; d_call: TRBD2; v_call: TRBV6-1; j_call: TRBJ2-5; cdr3_aa: CASRRLAGGPGKETQYF; cdr3_nt: TGTGCCAGCAGAAGACTAGCGGGAGGGCCGGGGAAAGAGACCCAGTACTTC
clone_size: few; d_call: -; v_call: TRBV20-1; j_call: TRBJ2-2; cdr3_aa: CSARGLTAVGELFF; cdr3_nt: TGCAGTGCTAGAGGTTTGACTGCGGTGGGGGAGCTGTTTTTT
clone_size: -; d_call: -; v_call: TRBV6-5; j_call: TRBJ2-1; cdr3_aa: CASRTPSGHSYNEQFF; cdr3_nt: TGTGCCAGCAGGACCCCGAGCGGACACTCCTACAATGAGCAGTTCTTC
clone_size: few; d_call: -; v_call: TRBV15; j_call: TRBJ2-1; cdr3_aa: CATSRELAVISYNEQFF; cdr3_nt: TGTGCCACCAGCAGAGAACTTGCGGTGATCTCCTACAATGAGCAGTTCTTC
clone_size: few; d_call: -; v_call: TRBV12-3/TRBV12-4; j_call: TRBJ2-7; cdr3_aa: CATSEGLYEQYF; cdr3_nt: TGTGCCACTTCGGAGGGCCTGTACGAGCAGTACTTC
clone_size: medium-sized; d_call: -; v_call: TRBV9; j_call: TRBJ2-1; cdr3_aa: CASSVGGGHDEQFF; cdr3_nt: TGTGCCAGCAGCGTAGGGGGCGGACACGATGAGCAGTTCTTC
clone_size: -; d_call: -; v_call: TRBV6-5; j_call: TRBJ2-2; cdr3_aa: CATQFRGTGELFF; cdr3_nt: TGTGCCACCCAGTTCAGGGGCACCGGGGAGCTGTTTTTT
clone_size: few; d_call: TRBD2; v_call: TRBV30; j_call: TRBJ2-1; cdr3_aa: CACTSGHNEQFF; cdr3_nt: TGTGCCTGTACTAGCGGCCACAATGAGCAGTTCTTC
clone_size: -; d_call: -; v_call: TRBV20-1; j_call: TRBJ2-1; cdr3_aa: CSQTSWGFVGQFF; cdr3_nt: TGCAGTCAAACTTCATGGGGTTTTGTGGGGCAGTTCTTC
clone_size: -; d_call: -; v_call: TRBV28; j_call: TRBJ2-3; cdr3_aa: CASSPAGRGTDTQYF; cdr3_nt: TGTGCCAGCAGCCCCGCGGGACGAGGCACAGATACGCAGTATTTT
clone_size: few; d_call: -; v_call: TRBV12-3/TRBV12-4; j_call: TRBJ1-1; cdr3_aa: CASSLGGGSTEAFF; cdr3_nt: TGTGCCAGCAGCCTGGGCGGCGGGAGCACTGAAGCTTTCTTT
clone_size: -; d_call: -; v_call: TRBV27; j_call: TRBJ1-2; cdr3_aa: CASSHQTGGGRDYGYTF; cdr3_nt: TGTGCCAGCAGCCACCAAACCGGGGGGGGCAGGGACTATGGCTACACCTTC